This is a list of T cell receptor beta chains from one sample in a study of CD8 T cells in ankylosing spondylitis. TCRdb passed the 5' RACE reads through MiXCR, listing each CDR3 protein once. The sample holds about 440,000 distinct CDR3 sequences, 17% seen once. Sequences were obtained from blood, either unsorted or a sorted T cell fraction (not recorded which). Receptors originate from a male donor with ankylosing spondylitis. The CDR3 runs from the conserved cysteine through the conserved F or W. D genes are given only for firm matches. Clone size appears in some rows only: once, few, many, or a class for an expanded clone.

J gene: TRBJ1-3; D gene: NA; clone size: NA; V gene: TRBV12-3/TRBV12-4; CDR3 DNA: TGTGCCAGCAGTTTGAGGCTCGATGGCTCTGGAAACACCATATATTTT; CDR3 protein: CASSLRLDGSGNTIYF
J gene: TRBJ2-1; D gene: NA; clone size: many; V gene: TRBV15; CDR3 DNA: TGTGCCACCAGCGGGGGACTTAACAATGAGCAGTTCTTC; CDR3 protein: CATSGGLNNEQFF
J gene: TRBJ2-5; D gene: TRBD2; clone size: many; V gene: TRBV29-1; CDR3 DNA: TGCAGCGTTAGGGGACTAGCGGGAGTGGAGACCCAGTACTTC; CDR3 protein: CSVRGLAGVETQYF
J gene: TRBJ2-1; D gene: TRBD2; clone size: few; V gene: TRBV5-1; CDR3 DNA: TGCGCCAGCAGCTTGGTGGGGCGGGGGGGCCTGAATGAGCAGTTCTTC; CDR3 protein: CASSLVGRGGLNEQFF
J gene: TRBJ2-5; D gene: TRBD1; clone size: NA; V gene: TRBV6-5; CDR3 DNA: TGTGCCAGCAGTTACTCCTCCGGGACAGGGGAAGAGACCCAGTACTTC; CDR3 protein: CASSYSSGTGEETQYF
J gene: TRBJ2-1; D gene: TRBD2; clone size: many; V gene: TRBV20-1; CDR3 DNA: TGCAGTGCTAGAGATCTAGCGGGAGTGGGCAATGAGCAGTTCTTC; CDR3 protein: CSARDLAGVGNEQFF
J gene: TRBJ2-7; D gene: NA; clone size: few; V gene: TRBV5-1; CDR3 DNA: TGCGCCAGCAGCTCGACCCTTTTCTCCTACGAGCAGTACTTC; CDR3 protein: CASSSTLFSYEQYF
J gene: TRBJ2-1; D gene: NA; clone size: NA; V gene: TRBV20-1; CDR3 DNA: TGCAGGGGGAGTGTGGGCGGACAATCCTACAATGAGCAGTTCTTC; CDR3 protein: CRGSVGGQSYNEQFF
J gene: TRBJ1-1; D gene: NA; clone size: NA; V gene: TRBV20-1; CDR3 DNA: TGCAGTGCTAGAGATCCAGGGCAGAACACTGAAGCTTTCTTT; CDR3 protein: CSARDPGQNTEAFF
J gene: TRBJ2-1; D gene: TRBD2; clone size: NA; V gene: TRBV9; CDR3 DNA: TGTGCCAGCAGCCCCAGGACTAGCGGGGGTAGGAATGAGCAGTTCTTC; CDR3 protein: CASSPRTSGGRNEQFF
J gene: TRBJ2-1; D gene: NA; clone size: NA; V gene: TRBV20-1; CDR3 DNA: TGCAGTGCTAGCCTCCCTTCGGGGTTGGGAACTGGTGAGCAGTTCTTC; CDR3 protein: CSASLPSGLGTGEQFF
J gene: TRBJ2-1; D gene: NA; clone size: NA; V gene: TRBV20-1; CDR3 DNA: TGCAGTGCGTGTCGTGGTAGCTCCTACAATGAGCAGTTCTTC; CDR3 protein: CSACRGSSYNEQFF
J gene: TRBJ1-2; D gene: NA; clone size: NA; V gene: TRBV6-1; CDR3 DNA: TGTGCCAGCCTCCCTCCGGGCGGGGGGCGTCGGGGCTACACCTTC; CDR3 protein: CASLPPGGGRRGYTF
J gene: TRBJ2-7; D gene: NA; clone size: NA; V gene: TRBV29-1; CDR3 DNA: TGCAGCGTTGAAGATGGGGCTTCCTTCTCCTACGAGCAGTACTTC; CDR3 protein: CSVEDGASFSYEQYF
J gene: TRBJ2-7; D gene: TRBD2; clone size: few; V gene: TRBV4-1; CDR3 DNA: TGCGCCAGCAGCCGACCGACTAGCGGGAGGAACGAGCAGTACTTC; CDR3 protein: CASSRPTSGRNEQYF
J gene: TRBJ1-3; D gene: NA; clone size: few; V gene: TRBV7-9; CDR3 DNA: TGTGCCAGCAGCCGTTACGACAGGCACTCTGGAAACACCATATATTTT; CDR3 protein: CASSRYDRHSGNTIYF
J gene: TRBJ2-7; D gene: TRBD1; clone size: few; V gene: TRBV20-1; CDR3 DNA: TGCAGTGCTAGAGATTACAGGGGCTCCTACGAGCAGTACTTC; CDR3 protein: CSARDYRGSYEQYF
J gene: TRBJ1-1; D gene: TRBD1; clone size: few; V gene: TRBV5-1; CDR3 DNA: TGCGCCAGCATGAGAAGGGACAGAAGCACTGAAGCTTTCTTT; CDR3 protein: CASMRRDRSTEAFF
J gene: TRBJ2-7; D gene: TRBD1; clone size: NA; V gene: TRBV12-3/TRBV12-4; CDR3 DNA: TGTGCCAGCACCCGGACAGGAGCCTACGAGCAGTACTTC; CDR3 protein: CASTRTGAYEQYF
J gene: TRBJ2-3; D gene: TRBD2; clone size: many; V gene: TRBV7-8; CDR3 DNA: TGTGCCAGCAGCCAATGGACTAGCGGGGAAACAGATACGCAGTATTTT; CDR3 protein: CASSQWTSGETDTQYF
J gene: TRBJ1-1; D gene: NA; clone size: once; V gene: TRBV7-9; CDR3 DNA: TGTGCCAGCAGACATACAGGGAACACTGAAGCTTTCTTT; CDR3 protein: CASRHTGNTEAFF
J gene: TRBJ2-3; D gene: NA; clone size: few; V gene: TRBV29-1; CDR3 DNA: TGCAGCGTTGTTCGAGACTATAGGGGTGATACGCAGTATTTT; CDR3 protein: CSVVRDYRGDTQYF
J gene: TRBJ2-7; D gene: NA; clone size: NA; V gene: TRBV20-1; CDR3 DNA: TGCAGTGCTCCAAGAAGGGGCACTCGATACGAGCAGTACTTC; CDR3 protein: CSAPRRGTRYEQYF
J gene: TRBJ2-3; D gene: TRBD1; clone size: few; V gene: TRBV29-1; CDR3 DNA: TGCAGCTCACCGGGACAGGGGGCCGCAGATACGCAGTATTTT; CDR3 protein: CSSPGQGAADTQYF
J gene: TRBJ2-7; D gene: NA; clone size: few; V gene: TRBV3-1; CDR3 DNA: TGTGCCAGCAGCCAAGGTCAGGTCGGACAATACGAGCAGTACTTC; CDR3 protein: CASSQGQVGQYEQYF
J gene: TRBJ2-5; D gene: NA; clone size: few; V gene: TRBV12-3/TRBV12-4; CDR3 DNA: TGTGCCAGCAGTTCCGGGACTGTCGGGACCCAGTACTTC; CDR3 protein: CASSSGTVGTQYF
J gene: TRBJ1-5; D gene: NA; clone size: NA; V gene: TRBV4-2; CDR3 DNA: TGTGCCAGCAGCCACGCGCCTGGAGGTGGGGGTCAGCCCCAGCATTTT; CDR3 protein: CASSHAPGGGGQPQHF
J gene: TRBJ2-7; D gene: NA; clone size: NA; V gene: TRBV2; CDR3 DNA: TGTGCCACTTCGGGCATAACCTACGAGCAGTACTTC; CDR3 protein: CATSGITYEQYF
J gene: TRBJ2-1; D gene: TRBD1; clone size: many; V gene: TRBV5-1; CDR3 DNA: TGCGCCAGCAGCTTGACAGGGGGCTACAATGAGCAGTTCTTC; CDR3 protein: CASSLTGGYNEQFF
J gene: TRBJ2-3; D gene: NA; clone size: many; V gene: TRBV20-1; CDR3 DNA: TGCAGTGCTAGTGGGCTAGAAGACGCAGATACGCAGTATTTT; CDR3 protein: CSASGLEDADTQYF
J gene: TRBJ1-1; D gene: NA; clone size: few; V gene: TRBV24-1; CDR3 DNA: TGTGCCACCAGTGACCGACTCCGGGACCTTAACCCGAACACTGAAGCTTTCTTT; CDR3 protein: CATSDRLRDLNPNTEAFF
J gene: TRBJ2-1; D gene: NA; clone size: once; V gene: TRBV28; CDR3 DNA: TGTGCCAGCAGTCTACTCCTTCGCGAGCAGTTCTTC; CDR3 protein: CASSLLLREQFF
J gene: TRBJ1-1; D gene: NA; clone size: NA; V gene: TRBV20-1; CDR3 DNA: TGCAGTGCCGGGGGGGGGAACACTGAAGCTTTCTTT; CDR3 protein: CSAGGGNTEAFF
J gene: TRBJ1-5; D gene: NA; clone size: NA; V gene: TRBV7-2; CDR3 DNA: TGTGCCAGCACCCCTGGCGGGGTAATCAATCAGCCCCAGCATTTT; CDR3 protein: CASTPGGVINQPQHF
J gene: TRBJ1-4; D gene: TRBD1; clone size: NA; V gene: TRBV20-1; CDR3 DNA: TGCAGTGCTAGAGGCCCGCCGGGACAGGGAGATGAAAAACTGTTTTTT; CDR3 protein: CSARGPPGQGDEKLFF
J gene: TRBJ1-1; D gene: NA; clone size: few; V gene: TRBV3-1; CDR3 DNA: TGTGCCAGCAGCCGGGGCACCTACACTGAAGCTTTCTTT; CDR3 protein: CASSRGTYTEAFF
J gene: TRBJ1-2; D gene: NA; clone size: few; V gene: TRBV4-3; CDR3 DNA: TGCGCCAGCAGCCAAGGAGGCGGCAGGGAAAACACCTACACCTTC; CDR3 protein: CASSQGGGRENTYTF
J gene: TRBJ2-1; D gene: TRBD2; clone size: few; V gene: TRBV5-1; CDR3 DNA: TGCGCCAGCAGCTGGACGACTACTAGCGGGACTAACAATGAGCAGTTCTTC; CDR3 protein: CASSWTTTSGTNNEQFF
J gene: TRBJ2-3; D gene: NA; clone size: few; V gene: TRBV5-1; CDR3 DNA: TGCGCCAGCAGCTTGGATGAGTCAGATACGCAGTATTTT; CDR3 protein: CASSLDESDTQYF
J gene: TRBJ2-1; D gene: NA; clone size: NA; V gene: TRBV27; CDR3 DNA: TGTGCCAGCAGTTCTCCCAGCGGAGGGGGGAATGAGCAGTTCTTC; CDR3 protein: CASSSPSGGGNEQFF
J gene: TRBJ1-2; D gene: TRBD1; clone size: few; V gene: TRBV2; CDR3 DNA: TGTGCCAGCAGTCTCTCGACAGGGGGTGGCTACACCTTC; CDR3 protein: CASSLSTGGGYTF
J gene: TRBJ2-1; D gene: TRBD1; clone size: NA; V gene: TRBV5-6; CDR3 DNA: TGTGCCAGCAGCTTGGCGGACAGGAACAGCAATGAGCAGTTCTTC; CDR3 protein: CASSLADRNSNEQFF
J gene: TRBJ1-1; D gene: NA; clone size: NA; V gene: TRBV27; CDR3 DNA: TGTGCCAGCAGTCCCCTAAGCCCCAGAAACACTGAAGCTTTCTTT; CDR3 protein: CASSPLSPRNTEAFF
J gene: TRBJ2-7; D gene: TRBD2; clone size: NA; V gene: TRBV12-3/TRBV12-4; CDR3 DNA: TGTGCCAGCAGGGATCCCGGGACTAGCGGGGCGGAGGGGCAGTACTTC; CDR3 protein: CASRDPGTSGAEGQYF
J gene: TRBJ1-2; D gene: TRBD1; clone size: few; V gene: TRBV5-1; CDR3 DNA: TGCGCCAGCAGCTACGGAAGCGGGACAGGGGGTGGCTACACCTTC; CDR3 protein: CASSYGSGTGGGYTF